The 18 T cell receptor beta chains reported below all come from one sample, sequenced in a study of early T cells in non-severe SARS-CoV-2 infection. TCRdb redid the calling of the 5' RACE reads with MiXCR, one entry per CDR3 protein. In the table there are tens of thousands of distinct CDR3 sequences, about 13% of which are singletons. Material: whole blood. These TCRs come from an adult who was a healthcare worker with PCR-confirmed SARS-CoV-2 infection or an uninfected control (not recorded which).

The sample holds one count of this clonotype. This chain connects TRBV28 to TRBJ1-1; D remains ambiguous. The CDR3 runs to 12 residues. Germline V gene lookup returns CDR1 MDHEN and CDR2 SYDVKM. V lost 4 bases, J lost 2 bases, and 5 bases lay in between. CDR3 nucleotide sequence: TGTGCCAGCAGTTATTTCAACACTGAAGCTTTCTTT. This translates into CASSYFNTEAFF.

This clonotype was detected only a few times. A read error may account for a junction end that differs from germline. This chain links TRBV12-3 or TRBV12-4 with TRBJ1-4; D gene uncertain. The CDR3 runs 14 residues. CDR3 sequence (DNA): TGTGCCAGCAGTTTCCGGCGAACTAACGAAAAACTGTTTTTT. Encoded protein: CASSFRRTNEKLFF.

This clonotype was counted between two and nine times. V usage is TRBV12-3 or TRBV12-4 and J usage is TRBJ2-1; 9 nucleotides agree with TRBD2. The CDR3 length is 14 residues. The J segment lost 0 bases and the V segment lost 8 bases, leaving 2 bases of the junction unmatched. In DNA, the CDR3 is TGTGCCAGCCGTAGCGGGAGCTCCTACAATGAGCAGTTCTTC. This translates into CASRSGSSYNEQFF.

The chain is built from TRBV7-9 and TRBJ1-2; weak D call: TRBD1 (5 bases). The CDR3 length is 12 residues. Trimming pared 6 bases from V and 8 bases from J, leaving 13 bases between. Looked up from germline, CDR1 is SEHNR and CDR2 is FQNEAQ (reference sequence). CDR3 protein: CASSFDSRGYTF. CDR3 bases: TGTGCCAGCAGTTTCGACAGCAGGGGCTACACCTTC.

This clonotype has ten or more counts. V gene TRBV7-9 combines with J gene TRBJ2-1; 9 nucleotides match TRBD2. CDR1 and CDR2 from the germline V gene are SEHNR and FQNEAQ (reference sequence). The V segment lost 5 bases and the J segment 4 bases; nucleotides outside the gene matches: 6. The CDR3 has 15 residues. The DNA for the CDR3 is TGTGCCAGCAGCCGCAGCGGGAGGCAATACAATGAGCAGTTCTTC. It encodes CASSRSGRQYNEQFF.

This clonotype was seen a few times. V and J are TRBV12-3 or TRBV12-4 and TRBJ1-2, with D possibly matching TRBD1 (5 bases). The CDR3 totals 15 residues. The V and J ends lost 6 bases and 2 bases respectively, with 16 bases between them. The CDR3: CASRPTGALNYGYTF. The CDR3 coding sequence is TGTGCCAGCAGGCCTACAGGAGCTCTCAACTATGGCTACACCTTC.

This clonotype has just a few counts. The J gene is TRBJ2-7, the V gene TRBV7-9; no reliable D call. The V end lost 2 bases, the J end lost 2 bases, and 10 bases lay between the germline ends. This CDR3 contains 14 residues. Looked up from germline, CDR1 is SEHNR and CDR2 is FQNEAQ (reference sequence). The CDR3 here is CASSLSATAYEQYF. CDR3 DNA: TGTGCCAGCAGCTTATCTGCCACGGCCTACGAGCAGTACTTC.

There are many counts of this clonotype. The chain combines TRBV20-1 with TRBJ1-2; 7 nucleotides match TRBD1. V dropped 0 bases and J dropped 0; count of bases not matched to a gene: 10. The length of the CDR3 is 17 residues. Germline V gene sequence: CDR1 DFQATT, CDR2 SNEGSKA (reference sequence). The CDR3 nucleotides read TGCAGTGCTAGAGACCCCCGACAGGGTGAAGCTAACTATGGCTACACCTTC. It yields the protein CSARDPRQGEANYGYTF.

The V gene is TRBV29-1, the J gene TRBJ1-2, with 8 positions matching TRBD1. The CDR3 is 16 residues long. V lost 3 bases, J lost 4 bases, and 13 bases stayed unmatched. The germline V gene encodes CDR1 SQVTM and CDR2 ANQGSEA. CDR3 coding DNA: TGCAGCGTTGATCTACCCCTCGGACAGGGAGGCTATGGCTACACCTTC. Protein sequence: CSVDLPLGQGGYGYTF.

The CDR3 protein is CSVATGGHGYTF. The CDR3 nucleotides are TGCAGCGTGGCAACAGGGGGCCATGGCTACACCTTC. The chain recombines TRBV29-1 with TRBJ1-2; 9 nucleotides line up with TRBD1. This CDR3 contains 12 residues. With 6 bases clipped from V and 6 bases from J, the junction kept 5 bases outside the gene matches. Germline CDR1 is SQVTM and CDR2 is ANQGSEA. The full variable domain, rest sourced from reference TRBV29-1 and TRBJ1-2, is SAVISQKPSRDICQRGTSLTIQCQVDSQVTMMFWYRQQPGQSLTLIATANQGSEATYESGFVIDKFPISRPNLTFSTLTVSNMSPEDSSIYLCSVATGGHGYTFGSGTRLTVV.

The chain couples TRBV29-1 to TRBJ1-6; tentative D call: TRBD1 (6 bases). This CDR3 contains 13 residues. The V end was cut by 4 bases, the J end by 9 bases, with 13 bases between. Per the germline V gene, CDR1 is SQVTM and CDR2 is ANQGSEA. CDR3 bases: TGCAGCGTTGCACAGGGACTGGGTTCACCCCTCCACTTT. This translates into CSVAQGLGSPLHF. Using reference TRBV29-1 and TRBJ1-6 for the parts outside the CDR3, the full variable domain is SAVISQKPSRDICQRGTSLTIQCQVDSQVTMMFWYRQQPGQSLTLIATANQGSEATYESGFVIDKFPISRPNLTFSTLTVSNMSPEDSSIYLCSVAQGLGSPLHFGNGTRLTVT.

The rearrangement joins TRBV5-4 to TRBJ1-1, with D perhaps matching TRBD1 (5 bases). The V gene lost 4 bases and the J gene lost 3 bases, with 19 bases spanning the gap. The CDR3 has 16 residues. CDR1 is SGHNT and CDR2 is YYREEE in the germline V gene (reference sequence). For the CDR3, the DNA is TGTGCCAGCAGCCCGGGAGACAGTACGTTTGACACTGAAGCTTTCTTT. Amino acid sequence: CASSPGDSTFDTEAFF.

J is TRBJ2-1 and V is TRBV20-1; TRBD1 agrees at 7 bases. Germline values: CDR1 DFQATT, CDR2 SNEGSKA (reference sequence). Trimming removed 6 bases from V and 10 bases from J; junction bases left unmatched: 6. CDR3 length: 11 residues. The CDR3 region is CSARVGGEQFF. In DNA, the CDR3 is TGCAGTGCAAGGGTAGGGGGCGAGCAGTTCTTC.

A few counts support this clonotype. This chain connects TRBV5-1 to TRBJ2-7; the D gene is possibly TRBD1 (6 bases). The CDR3 has 14 residues. Trimming took 1 base from V and 7 from J, leaving 15 bases between them. Germline assignment: CDR1 SGHRS and CDR2 YFSETQ. The CDR3 spells CASSLTGPLEEQYF. The CDR3 nucleotides are TGCGCCAGCAGCTTGACAGGGCCCTTGGAAGAGCAGTACTTC.

The chain has TRBV28 and TRBJ2-2; D remains unclear. The germline V and J ends were trimmed by 2 bases and 6 bases, with 4 bases remaining between them. The germline CDR1 and CDR2 sequences are MDHEN and SYDVKM. CDR3 size: 12 residues. CDR3 protein: CASSLRSGELFF. The CDR3 nucleotides read TGTGCCAGCAGTTTAAGGTCCGGGGAGCTGTTTTTT. Filled out from reference TRBV28 and TRBJ2-2, the complete variable domain reads DVKVTQSSRYLVKRTGEKVFLECVQDMDHENMFWYRQDPGLGLRLIYFSYDVKMKEKGDIPEGYSVSREKKERFSLILESASTNQTSMYLCASSLRSGELFFGEGSRLTVL.

This clonotype was observed at least ten times. The V and J genes are TRBV7-6 and TRBJ2-7; 10 positions agree with TRBD2. Germline lookup yields CDR1 SGHVS and CDR2 FNYEAQ. The CDR3 covers 21 residues. Unmatched junction bases numbered 20, after V lost 0 bases and J lost 3 bases. The CDR3 DNA is TGTGCCAGCAGCTTAGCGGCGACTACCCCGATGACTAGCGGGTCCTTCTACGAGCAGTACTTC. Residues: CASSLAATTPMTSGSFYEQYF.

This clonotype appeared a few times. The chain recombines TRBV7-2 with TRBJ2-7; 9 bases line up with TRBD2. V was clipped by 4 bases and J by 13 bases; unmatched bases: 5. Per the germline V gene, CDR1 is SGHTA and CDR2 is FQGNSA. This CDR3 is built from 11 residues. The CDR3 loop reads CASSWSGRPYF. The DNA of the CDR3 is TGTGCCAGCAGCTGGAGCGGGAGGCCTTACTTC.

In this sample, this clonotype turned up a few times. The chain uses TRBV7-9 and TRBJ2-1, with 12 bases lining up with TRBD2. The CDR3 covers 19 residues. The V segment lost 1 base and the J segment 1 base; nucleotides outside the gene matches: 8. Looked up from germline, CDR1 is SEHNR and CDR2 is FQNEAQ (reference sequence). CDR3 DNA sequence: TGTGCCAGCAGCTTAGGGGCTAGCGGGAGGGGTTGGTCCTACAATGAGCAGTTCTTC. Its protein is CASSLGASGRGWSYNEQFF.